This TCR beta chain was documented in a study of blood T cell repertoires in COVID-19. Study summary: Spain, Italy and the United States supplied samples that represented acute and convalescent COVID-19. T cells, B-cell-depleted T cells, or PBMCs supplied cDNA or gDNA.

Methods used by the authors: Quantification of nucleated cells was approximated via reference gene primer amplification. The method was immunoSEQ multiplex PCR; TCRdb's version includes in-frame clones alone and lacks a portion of them. V and J calls and clone size are given by that table; D and trimming were obtained from the DNA. The table records under 150,000 clones, more than 70% of them present only once. This CDR3 region has 12 residues. Trimming removed 4 bases from V and 6 bases from J, with 6 bases in between. The germline CDR1 and CDR2 sequences are SEHNR and FQNEAQ (reference sequence). The receptor was derived from a human donor in a cohort sampled during active COVID-19. The sample was peripheral blood. This chain joins TRBV7-9 and TRBJ1-4; D remains unclear. The CDR3 region has the DNA TGTGCCAGCAGCTCCCCCGATGAAAAACTGTTTTTT. It yields the protein CASSSPDEKLFF.